This entry features one T cell receptor (beta chain) sequence. The sample originates from a study of blood T cell repertoires in COVID-19. Measured with immunoSEQ multiplex PCR; TCRdb has only the in-frame clones, and not every one. The table has approximately 210,000 clones, 89% seen once. CDR3 size: 16 residues. Unmatched junction bases numbered 8, after V lost 3 bases and J lost 1 base. The germline V gene has CDR1 GTSNPN and CDR2 SVGIG (reference sequence). Sequences were obtained from PBMCs or T cells enriched from blood (not recorded which). The rearrangement joins TRBV30 to TRBJ1-3; 8 bases map to TRBD1. The receptor was isolated from a woman younger than 30 who had recovered from COVID-19. DNA for the CDR3: TGTGCCTGGAGATCGGCAGGGGGCTGGTCTGGAAACACCATATATTTT. Amino acid sequence: CAWRSAGGWSGNTIYF.